The present entry profiles one T cell receptor (beta chain) with its context. What it recognizes is unknown. Libraries were prepared by immunoSEQ multiplex PCR; TCRdb keeps only in-frame clonotypes and omits some of them. The sample lists around 52,000 clones, under 85% occurring once. This sample is drawn from a study of OX40 agonist ivuxolimab in advanced cancers. In the study overall: Ivuxolimab, an agonist antibody against OX40 (CD134), was given to patients. Patients were infused with ivuxolimab every 2 weeks at 0.01 to 10 mg/kg. Study findings and constraints: People who partly responded at 0.1-3.0 mg/kg had some of the least clonal expansion seen.

CDR1 and CDR2 from the germline V gene are MNHEY and SMNVEV (reference sequence). The CDR3 runs 13 residues. J lost 6 bases, V lost 5 bases, and 4 bases had no gene match. This clonotype originated in an adult with an advanced solid tumor such as melanoma, head and neck, liver or kidney cancer. Sequenced here: CD4+ or CD8+ T cells sorted from blood, sampled in a trial of the OX40 agonist ivuxolimab. V usage is TRBV27 and J usage is TRBJ1-5, with 7 positions matching TRBD1. CDR3 in DNA: TGTGCCAGCAGTGACAGGGCCGGTCAGCCCCAGCATTTT. Its protein is CASSDRAGQPQHF.